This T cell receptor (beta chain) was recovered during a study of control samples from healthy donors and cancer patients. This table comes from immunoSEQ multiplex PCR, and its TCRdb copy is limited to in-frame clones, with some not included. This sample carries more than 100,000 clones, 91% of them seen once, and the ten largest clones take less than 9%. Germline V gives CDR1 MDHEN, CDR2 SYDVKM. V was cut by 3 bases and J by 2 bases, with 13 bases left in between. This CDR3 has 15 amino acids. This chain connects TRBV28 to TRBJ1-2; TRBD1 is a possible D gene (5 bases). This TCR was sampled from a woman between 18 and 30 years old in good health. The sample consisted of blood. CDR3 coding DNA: TGTGCCAGCAGTTTGGCTGGGGGGAGGAACTATGGCTACACCTTC. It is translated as CASSLAGGRNYGYTF.